This TCR beta chain emerged from a study of T cell responses to AZD1222 COVID-19 vaccine. Study-wide points: Clonal diversity was possibly underestimated, and white British individuals and females predominated among donors.

Some clones are missing from TCRdb's copy, which holds only in-frame ones; the method was immunoSEQ multiplex PCR. Among approximately 150,000 clones listed, 86% were seen once. Germline loops: CDR1 LGHNA, CDR2 YNFKEQ. V was pared by 0 bases and J by 2 bases, with 15 bases of the junction left unmatched. CDR3 length equals 20 residues. Samples with a second dose at about 4 or about 12 weeks were pooled together. Concerning this clone: No antigen is known for it.

The sequence was obtained from an adult who received the AZD1222 COVID-19 vaccine. The sequenced sample was peripheral blood, obtained 28 days after the second AZD1222 dose. The V call is TRBV4-2, the J call TRBJ2-7; 11 bases are a match to TRBD2. The CDR3 sequence: CASSQDPGGLAGGWAYEQYF. CDR3 nucleotide sequence: TGTGCCAGCAGCCAAGACCCCGGAGGGCTAGCGGGGGGCTGGGCCTACGAGCAGTACTTC.